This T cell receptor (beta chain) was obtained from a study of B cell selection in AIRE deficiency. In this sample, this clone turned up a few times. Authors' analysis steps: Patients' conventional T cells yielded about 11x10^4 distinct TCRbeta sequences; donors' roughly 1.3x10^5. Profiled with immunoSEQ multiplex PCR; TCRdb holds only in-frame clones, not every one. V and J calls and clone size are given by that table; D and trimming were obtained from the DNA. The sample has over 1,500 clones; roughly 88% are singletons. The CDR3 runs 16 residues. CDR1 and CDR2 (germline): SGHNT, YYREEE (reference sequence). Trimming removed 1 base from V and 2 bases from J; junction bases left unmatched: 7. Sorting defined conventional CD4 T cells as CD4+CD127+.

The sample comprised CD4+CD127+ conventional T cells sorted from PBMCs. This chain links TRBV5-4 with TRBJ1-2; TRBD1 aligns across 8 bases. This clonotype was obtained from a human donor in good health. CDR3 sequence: CASSLNQGALNYGYTF. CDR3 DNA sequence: TGTGCCAGCAGCTTGAATCAGGGGGCGTTGAACTATGGCTACACCTTC.